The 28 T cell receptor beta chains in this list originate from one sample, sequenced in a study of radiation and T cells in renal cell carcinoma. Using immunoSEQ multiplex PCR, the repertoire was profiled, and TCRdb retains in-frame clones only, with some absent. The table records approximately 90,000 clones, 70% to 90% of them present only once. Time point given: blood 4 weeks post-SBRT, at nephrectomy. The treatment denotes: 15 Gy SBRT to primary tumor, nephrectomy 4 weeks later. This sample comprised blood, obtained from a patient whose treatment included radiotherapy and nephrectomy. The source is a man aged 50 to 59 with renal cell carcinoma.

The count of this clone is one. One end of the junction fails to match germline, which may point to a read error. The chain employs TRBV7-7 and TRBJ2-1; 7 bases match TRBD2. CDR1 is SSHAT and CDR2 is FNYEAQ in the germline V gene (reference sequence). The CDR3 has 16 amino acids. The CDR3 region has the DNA TGTGCTAGCAGCTCCGGGAGCGGGATGTCCTACAATGAGCAGTTCTTC. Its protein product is CASSSGSGMSYNEQFF.

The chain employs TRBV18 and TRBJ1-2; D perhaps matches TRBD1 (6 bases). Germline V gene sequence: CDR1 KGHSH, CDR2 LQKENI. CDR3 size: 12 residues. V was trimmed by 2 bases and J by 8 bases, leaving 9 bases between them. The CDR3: CASSPNRDGYTF. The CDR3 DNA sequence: TGTGCCAGCTCACCAAACAGGGACGGCTACACCTTC.

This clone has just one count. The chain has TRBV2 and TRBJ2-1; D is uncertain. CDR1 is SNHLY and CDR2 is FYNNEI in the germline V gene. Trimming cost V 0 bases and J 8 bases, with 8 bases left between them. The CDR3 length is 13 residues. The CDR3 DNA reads TGTGCCAGCAGTGAAGCGTCTGTTTATGAGCAGTTCTTC. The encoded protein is CASSEASVYEQFF.

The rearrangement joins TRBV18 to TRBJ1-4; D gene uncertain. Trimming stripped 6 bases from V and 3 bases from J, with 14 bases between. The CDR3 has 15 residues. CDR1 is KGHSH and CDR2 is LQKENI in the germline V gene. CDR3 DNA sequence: TGTGCCAGCTCCCCTTTGGGGTCAGCTAATGAAAAACTGTTTTTT. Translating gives CASSPLGSANEKLFF.

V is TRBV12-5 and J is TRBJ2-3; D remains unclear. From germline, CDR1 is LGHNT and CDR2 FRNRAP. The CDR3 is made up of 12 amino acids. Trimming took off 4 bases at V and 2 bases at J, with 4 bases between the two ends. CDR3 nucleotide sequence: TGTGCTAGTGGTTCCATCACAGATACGCAGTATTTT. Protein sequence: CASGSITDTQYF.

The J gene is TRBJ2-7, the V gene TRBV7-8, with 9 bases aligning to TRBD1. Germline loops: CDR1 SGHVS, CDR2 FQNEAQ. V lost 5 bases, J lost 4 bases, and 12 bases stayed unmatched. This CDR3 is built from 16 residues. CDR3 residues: CASSPPFRQGVYEQYF. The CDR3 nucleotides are TGTGCCAGCAGCCCCCCTTTCAGACAGGGGGTATACGAGCAGTACTTC.

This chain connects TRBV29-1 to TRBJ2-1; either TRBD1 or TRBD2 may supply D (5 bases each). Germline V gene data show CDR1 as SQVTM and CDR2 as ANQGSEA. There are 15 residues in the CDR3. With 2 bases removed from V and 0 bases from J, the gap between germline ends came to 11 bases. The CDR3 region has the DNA TGCAGCGTTGAACCGGGACGGAGCTCCTACAATGAGCAGTTCTTC. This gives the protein CSVEPGRSSYNEQFF.

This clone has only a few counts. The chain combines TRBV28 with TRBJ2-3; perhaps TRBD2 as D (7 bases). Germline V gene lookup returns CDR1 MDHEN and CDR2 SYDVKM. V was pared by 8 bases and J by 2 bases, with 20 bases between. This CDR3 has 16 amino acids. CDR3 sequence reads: CASARGLASHTDTQYF. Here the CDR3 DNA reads TGTGCCAGCGCGCGGGGGCTAGCGAGCCACACAGATACGCAGTATTTT.

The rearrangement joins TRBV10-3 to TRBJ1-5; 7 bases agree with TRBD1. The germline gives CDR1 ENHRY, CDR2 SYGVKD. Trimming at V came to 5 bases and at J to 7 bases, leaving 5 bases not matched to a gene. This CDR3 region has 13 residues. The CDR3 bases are TGTGCCATCAGTCCAGGGGGTGGGCAGCCCCAGCATTTT. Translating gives CAISPGGGQPQHF.

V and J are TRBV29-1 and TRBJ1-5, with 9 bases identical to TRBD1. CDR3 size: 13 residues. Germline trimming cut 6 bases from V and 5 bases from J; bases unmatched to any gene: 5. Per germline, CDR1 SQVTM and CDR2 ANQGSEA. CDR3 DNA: TGCAGCGTGAGGACAGGGGAATATCAGCCCCAGCATTTT. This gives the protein CSVRTGEYQPQHF.

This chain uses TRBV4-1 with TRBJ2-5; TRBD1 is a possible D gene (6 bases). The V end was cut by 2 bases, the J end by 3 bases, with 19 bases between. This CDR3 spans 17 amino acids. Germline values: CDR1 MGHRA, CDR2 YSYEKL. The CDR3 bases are TGCGCCAGCAGCCAACCCACAGGGTGGCCCGACGAAGAGACCCAGTACTTC. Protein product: CASSQPTGWPDEETQYF.

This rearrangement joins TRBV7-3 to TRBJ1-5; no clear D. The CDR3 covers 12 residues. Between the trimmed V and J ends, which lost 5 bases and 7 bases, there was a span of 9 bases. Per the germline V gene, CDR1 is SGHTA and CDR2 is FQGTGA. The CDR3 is CASSLTGQPQHF. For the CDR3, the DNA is TGTGCCAGCAGCCTGACCGGACAGCCCCAGCATTTT. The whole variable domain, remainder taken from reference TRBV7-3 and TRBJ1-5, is GAGVSQTPSNKVTEKGKYVELRCDPISGHTALYWYRQSLGQGPEFLIYFQGTGAADDSGLPNDRFFAVRPEGSVSTLKIQRTERGDSAVYLCASSLTGQPQHFGDGTRLSIL.

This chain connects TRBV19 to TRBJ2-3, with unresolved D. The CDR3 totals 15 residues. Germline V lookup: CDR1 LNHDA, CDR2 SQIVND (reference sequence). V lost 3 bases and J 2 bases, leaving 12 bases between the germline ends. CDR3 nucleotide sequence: TGTGCCAGTAGTATGATCAAGGGATACACAGATACGCAGTATTTT. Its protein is CASSMIKGYTDTQYF.

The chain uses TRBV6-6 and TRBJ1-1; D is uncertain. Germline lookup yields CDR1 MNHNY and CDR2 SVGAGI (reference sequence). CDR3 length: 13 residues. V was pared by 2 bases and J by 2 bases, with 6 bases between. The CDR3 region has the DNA TGTGCCAGCAGTTACATCAGTAACACTGAAGCTTTCTTT. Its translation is CASSYISNTEAFF.

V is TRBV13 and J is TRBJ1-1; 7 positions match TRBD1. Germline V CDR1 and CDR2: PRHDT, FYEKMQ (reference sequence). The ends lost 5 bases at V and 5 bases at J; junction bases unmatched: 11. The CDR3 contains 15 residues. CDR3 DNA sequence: TGTGCCAGCAGCGTAGAGGGGGCTTATTTGACTGAAGCTTTCTTT. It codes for CASSVEGAYLTEAFF.

The CDR3 protein is CASSSASYEQYF. CDR3 nucleotides: TGTGCCAGCAGCTCAGCCTCCTACGAGCAGTACTTC. This chain joins TRBV5-8 and TRBJ2-7, with D unclear. V gave up 3 bases and J gave up 0 bases, with 4 bases separating them. The germline CDR1 and CDR2 sequences are SGHTS and YDEGEE. The CDR3 is 12 amino acids.

Written as DNA, the CDR3 is TGTGCCAGCAGTCCCCTCGGGGGATTTCGAGATGGCTACACCTTC. It translates to CASSPLGGFRDGYTF. The chain has TRBV6-5 and TRBJ1-2, with D possibly being TRBD1 (5 bases). Germline V gene sequence: CDR1 MNHEY, CDR2 SVGAGI. The V end was cut by 5 bases, the J end by 6 bases, with 19 bases between. The length of the CDR3 is 15 residues.

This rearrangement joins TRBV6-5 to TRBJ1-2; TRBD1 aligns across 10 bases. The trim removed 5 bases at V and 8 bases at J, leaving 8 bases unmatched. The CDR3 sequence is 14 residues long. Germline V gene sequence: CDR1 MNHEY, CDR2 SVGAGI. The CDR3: CASSIRDRGGGYTF. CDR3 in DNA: TGTGCCAGCAGTATCCGGGACAGGGGTGGAGGCTACACCTTC.

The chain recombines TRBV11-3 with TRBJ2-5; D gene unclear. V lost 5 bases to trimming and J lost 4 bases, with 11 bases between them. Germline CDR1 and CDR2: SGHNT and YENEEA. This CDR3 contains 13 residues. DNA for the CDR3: TGTGCCAGCAGCCCTAACTCCGCAGAGACCCAGTACTTC. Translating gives CASSPNSAETQYF.

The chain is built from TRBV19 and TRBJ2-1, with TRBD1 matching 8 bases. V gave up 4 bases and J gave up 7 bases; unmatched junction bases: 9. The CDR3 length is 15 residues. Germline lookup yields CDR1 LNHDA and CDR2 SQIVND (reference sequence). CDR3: CASSTDRDAGNEQFF. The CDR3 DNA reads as TGTGCCAGTAGTACGGACAGGGACGCGGGGAATGAGCAGTTCTTC.

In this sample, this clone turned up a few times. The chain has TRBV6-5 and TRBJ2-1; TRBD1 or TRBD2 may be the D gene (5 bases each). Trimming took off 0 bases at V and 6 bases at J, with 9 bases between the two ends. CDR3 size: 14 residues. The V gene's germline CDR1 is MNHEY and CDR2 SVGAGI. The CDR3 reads CASSYSRGSNEQFF. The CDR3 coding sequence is TGTGCCAGCAGTTACTCGAGGGGCTCCAATGAGCAGTTCTTC.

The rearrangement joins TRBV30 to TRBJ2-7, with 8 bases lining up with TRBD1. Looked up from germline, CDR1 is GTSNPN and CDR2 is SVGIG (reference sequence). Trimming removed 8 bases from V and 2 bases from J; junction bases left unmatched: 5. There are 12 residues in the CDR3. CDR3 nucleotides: TGTGCCAGGGGACAGGACACCTACGAGCAGTACTTC. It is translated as CARGQDTYEQYF.

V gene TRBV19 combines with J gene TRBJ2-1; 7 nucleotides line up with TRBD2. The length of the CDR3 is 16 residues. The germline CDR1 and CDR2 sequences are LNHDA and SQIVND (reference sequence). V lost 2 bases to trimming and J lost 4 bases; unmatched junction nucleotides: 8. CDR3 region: CASSIRLAEIYNEQFF. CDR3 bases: TGTGCCAGTAGTATAAGGCTAGCGGAGATATACAATGAGCAGTTCTTC.

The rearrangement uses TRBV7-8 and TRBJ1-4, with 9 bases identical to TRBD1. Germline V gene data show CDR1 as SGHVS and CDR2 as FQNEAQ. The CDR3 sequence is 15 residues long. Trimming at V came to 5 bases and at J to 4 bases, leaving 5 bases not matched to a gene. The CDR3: CASSPRTGDNEKLFF. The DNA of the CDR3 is TGTGCCAGCAGCCCGAGGACAGGGGATAATGAAAAACTGTTTTTT.

The CDR3 coding sequence is TGCAGTGCTAGAAAGGACTATGGCTACACCTTC. Protein product: CSARKDYGYTF. This chain joins TRBV20-1 and TRBJ1-2; D unresolved. The CDR3 runs 11 residues. The V gene lost 2 bases and the J gene lost 3 bases, with 4 bases spanning the gap. Germline CDR1 DFQATT, CDR2 SNEGSKA (reference sequence).

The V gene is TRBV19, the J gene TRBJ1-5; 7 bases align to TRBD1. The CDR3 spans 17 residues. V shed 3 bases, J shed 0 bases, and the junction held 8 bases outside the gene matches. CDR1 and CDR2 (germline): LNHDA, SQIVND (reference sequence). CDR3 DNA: TGTGCCAGTAGTATGGCCTGGGACAGTTATAGCAATCAGCCCCAGCATTTT. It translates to CASSMAWDSYSNQPQHF.

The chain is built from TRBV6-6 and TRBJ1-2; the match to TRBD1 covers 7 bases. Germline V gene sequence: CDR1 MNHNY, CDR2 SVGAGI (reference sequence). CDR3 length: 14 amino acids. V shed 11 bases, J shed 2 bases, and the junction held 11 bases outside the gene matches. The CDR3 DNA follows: TGTGCCGGCTCCCGACAGGGAGGAAACTATGGCTACACCTTC. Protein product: CAGSRQGGNYGYTF.

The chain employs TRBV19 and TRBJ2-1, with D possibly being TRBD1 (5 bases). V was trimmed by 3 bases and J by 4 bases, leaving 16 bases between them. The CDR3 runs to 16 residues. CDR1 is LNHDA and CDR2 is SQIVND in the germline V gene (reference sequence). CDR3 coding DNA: TGTGCCAGTAGTATGGCAAGACAGTTAACTTACAATGAGCAGTTCTTC. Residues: CASSMARQLTYNEQFF.